This passage covers 30 T cell receptor beta chains from one sample sequenced in a study of OX40 agonist ivuxolimab in advanced cancers. Generated by immunoSEQ multiplex PCR, the TCRdb table keeps only in-frame clones and is missing some. The top ten clones hold 2.6% of a sample with 98,000 or so clones, about 91% of them seen once. Sequences were derived from CD4+ or CD8+ T cells sorted from blood, sampled in a trial of the OX40 agonist ivuxolimab. The receptors originated from an adult with an advanced solid tumor such as melanoma, head and neck, liver or kidney cancer.

The chain carries TRBV6-6 and TRBJ2-5; D is ambiguous. V was pared by 6 bases and J by 4 bases, with 6 bases between. Germline CDR1 is MNHNY and CDR2 is SVGAGI (reference sequence). CDR3 size: 11 residues. This chain's CDR3 is CASRNIETQYF. Written as DNA, the CDR3 is TGTGCCAGCAGGAATATAGAGACCCAGTACTTC.

The chain carries TRBV9 and TRBJ1-4; D is possibly TRBD1 (6 bases). V lost 3 bases and J 5 bases, leaving 17 bases between the germline ends. Germline V gene sequence: CDR1 SGDLS, CDR2 YYNGEE. There are 16 residues in the CDR3. The CDR3 region is CASSAPGGRGNEKLFF. CDR3 sequence (DNA): TGTGCCAGCAGCGCTCCCGGGGGCAGGGGAAATGAAAAACTGTTTTTT.

This chain connects TRBV27 to TRBJ2-5; 7 bases fit TRBD1. V was pared by 2 bases and J by 4 bases, with 7 bases of the junction left unmatched. Germline CDR1 and CDR2: MNHEY and SMNVEV (reference sequence). This CDR3 has 15 amino acids. The CDR3 loop reads CASSLGNRGRETQYF. CDR3 in DNA: TGTGCCAGCAGTTTAGGGAACAGGGGACGAGAGACCCAGTACTTC.

This chain links TRBV18 with TRBJ2-2; 7 bases align to TRBD2. Germline loops: CDR1 KGHSH, CDR2 LQKENI. The CDR3 extends over 16 amino acids. Trimming at V came to 3 bases and at J to 3 bases, leaving 7 bases not matched to a gene. The CDR3 loop is CASSPPGLTYTGELFF. In DNA, the CDR3 is TGTGCCAGCTCACCTCCGGGACTAACATACACCGGGGAGCTGTTTTTT.

This chain uses TRBV30 with TRBJ2-3; D may be TRBD2 (5 bases). CDR3 length equals 16 residues. V was cut by 0 bases and J by 0 bases, with 13 bases left in between. CDR1 is GTSNPN and CDR2 is SVGIG in the germline V gene (reference sequence). The CDR3 loop is CAWSVGGGSSTDTQYF. CDR3 coding DNA: TGTGCCTGGAGTGTTGGTGGCGGGTCTAGCACAGATACGCAGTATTTT.

The chain combines TRBV6-1 with TRBJ2-3; no firm D call. Germline CDR1 MNHNS, CDR2 SASEGT. The CDR3 totals 17 residues. V lost 0 bases to trimming and J lost 0 bases, with 13 bases between them. CDR3 sequence reads: CASSEAVGRGSTDTQYF. The DNA of the CDR3 is TGTGCCAGCAGTGAAGCGGTCGGCAGAGGTAGCACAGATACGCAGTATTTT.

The rearrangement uses TRBV4-2 and TRBJ1-4; 7 nucleotides align to TRBD1. CDR3 length: 15 amino acids. V shed 0 bases and J 8 bases; nucleotides not matched to a gene: 6. Germline lookup yields CDR1 LGHNA and CDR2 YNFKEQ. The CDR3 DNA follows: TGTGCCAGCAGCCAAGATTTGGCAGGGGGAGAAAAACTGTTTTTT. Its translation: CASSQDLAGGEKLFF.

The chain links TRBV30 to TRBJ1-5; D is uncertain. Germline V gene lookup returns CDR1 GTSNPN and CDR2 SVGIG (reference sequence). CDR3 size: 16 residues. Deletions cut 2 bases from V and 0 bases from J, with 14 bases between. The CDR3 protein is CAWSKRRSLSNQPQHF. The CDR3 DNA reads as TGTGCCTGGAGTAAACGGCGGAGTCTTAGCAATCAGCCCCAGCATTTT.

This rearrangement joins TRBV4-2 to TRBJ2-3, with unresolved D. V gave up 0 bases and J gave up 2 bases, with 3 bases separating them. The length of the CDR3 is 13 residues. CDR1 is LGHNA and CDR2 is YNFKEQ in the germline V gene. The CDR3 here is CASSQDPTDTQYF. CDR3 coding DNA: TGTGCCAGCAGCCAAGATCCCACAGATACGCAGTATTTT.

This chain joins TRBV28 and TRBJ2-6, with 14 nucleotides matching TRBD2. The ends lost 5 bases at V and 3 bases at J; junction bases unmatched: 6. Germline V gene sequence: CDR1 MDHEN, CDR2 SYDVKM. This CDR3 contains 18 residues. CDR3 DNA: TGTGCCAGCAGTCCGGGACTAGCGGGAGTTTATGGGGCCAACGTCCTGACTTTC. It is translated as CASSPGLAGVYGANVLTF.

This chain connects TRBV2 to TRBJ2-3; maybe TRBD1 (5 bases). CDR1 is SNHLY, CDR2 FYNNEI, per germline. CDR3 length: 13 residues. The ends were cut back, 6 bases at V and 1 base at J, with 8 bases in the middle. The CDR3 sequence: CASRARGTDTQYF. CDR3 nucleotide sequence: TGTGCCAGCAGAGCCAGGGGCACAGATACGCAGTATTTT.

The rearrangement joins TRBV7-8 to TRBJ2-7; TRBD1 aligns across 9 bases. V shed 4 bases, J shed 2 bases, and the junction held 15 bases outside the gene matches. This CDR3 has 18 residues. Germline V gene sequence: CDR1 SGHVS, CDR2 FQNEAQ. The CDR3 DNA is TGTGCCAGCAGCTCGAAATCCGCCGGGACAGGGTGGGCCTACGAGCAGTACTTC. Encoded protein: CASSSKSAGTGWAYEQYF.

This sequence joins TRBV7-9 and TRBJ1-4; the D gene is possibly TRBD1 (5 bases). Trimming took 1 base from V and 7 from J, leaving 16 bases between them. Germline V gives CDR1 SEHNR, CDR2 FQNEAQ (reference sequence). The CDR3 is 16 residues long. The CDR3 coding sequence is TGTGCCAGCAGCTTAGATCCACCGGGGCAGACTGAAAAACTGTTTTTT. It is translated as CASSLDPPGQTEKLFF.

The rearrangement joins TRBV9 to TRBJ2-2, with 10 bases matching TRBD2. The CDR3 is 15 amino acids. The V gene end was trimmed by 4 bases and the J gene end by 4 bases; junction bases not matched to a gene: 4. In germline, CDR1 is SGDLS, CDR2 YYNGEE. The CDR3 here is CASSKTSGFTGELFF. CDR3 nucleotides: TGTGCCAGCAGCAAGACTAGCGGGTTCACCGGGGAGCTGTTTTTT.

The gene calls are TRBV30 and TRBJ2-7; possible D gene TRBD1, 6 bases. V lost 4 bases and J lost 0, with 19 bases in between. Per the germline V gene, CDR1 is GTSNPN and CDR2 is SVGIG (reference sequence). The CDR3 is 16 amino acids. Here the CDR3 reads CAWTDPGHRSSYEQYF. The CDR3 DNA follows: TGTGCCTGGACCGACCCGGGACACCGTAGCTCCTACGAGCAGTACTTC.

J is TRBJ2-7 and V is TRBV18; TRBD2 aligns across 7 bases. Germline V gives CDR1 KGHSH, CDR2 LQKENI. After removal of 4 bases from V and 7 bases from J, the junction contained 7 bases not matched to a gene. This CDR3 is 13 amino acids long. The CDR3 DNA sequence: TGTGCCAGCTCACAAGTGGGAGGGGCAGAGCAGTACTTC. Residues: CASSQVGGAEQYF. Full variable domain (rest looked up from reference TRBV18 and TRBJ2-7): NAGVMQNPRHLVRRRGQEARLRCSPMKGHSHVYWYRQLPEEGLKFMVYLQKENIIDESGMPKERFSAEFPKEGPSILRIQQVVRGDSAAYFCASSQVGGAEQYFGPGTRLTVT.

This clone was picked up one time. V usage is TRBV27 and J usage is TRBJ1-2; unclear D gene. This CDR3 has 15 residues. Trimming took off 2 bases at V and 2 bases at J, with 12 bases between the two ends. CDR1 and CDR2 (germline): MNHEY, SMNVEV (reference sequence). The chain's CDR3 is CASSLKGFGNYGYTF. The CDR3 region has the DNA TGTGCCAGCAGTTTAAAGGGCTTCGGGAACTATGGCTACACCTTC.

This clone was observed a few times. The chain joins TRBV7-2 to TRBJ2-7; D possibly corresponds to TRBD2 (6 bases). This CDR3 is 14 amino acids long. Germline CDR1 reads SGHTA; CDR2 reads FQGNSA. Trimming cost V 5 bases and J 2 bases, with 13 bases left between them. The CDR3 loop reads CASSRGGGTYEQYF. CDR3 sequence (DNA): TGTGCCAGCAGCCGCGGCGGCGGGACCTACGAGCAGTACTTC.

The chain combines TRBV11-3 with TRBJ1-2, with a weak D call TRBD1 (5 bases). This CDR3 spans 20 amino acids. V lost 7 bases and J lost 3, with 33 bases in between. CDR1 and CDR2 (germline): SGHNT, YENEEA. DNA of the CDR3: TGTGCCAGCAACTCCCTGAGAGGGGCGAGGCGCGCCCCGGGGGACTATGGCTACACCTTC. This sequence encodes CASNSLRGARRAPGDYGYTF.

This clone has just one count. The chain is built from TRBV7-9 and TRBJ2-3; 15 nucleotides align to TRBD2. Germline V gene sequence: CDR1 SEHNR, CDR2 FQNEAQ (reference sequence). CDR3 length: 17 amino acids. Trimming took 4 bases from V and 6 from J; bases not matched to a gene: 8. CDR3 coding DNA: TGTGCCAGCAGCTCGGGACTAGCGGGAGGCCTTGGCGATACGCAGTATTTT. This gives the protein CASSSGLAGGLGDTQYF.

This chain links TRBV2 with TRBJ1-5; the D is unclear. Germline loops: CDR1 SNHLY, CDR2 FYNNEI. CDR3 length: 15 amino acids. V was trimmed by 2 bases and J by 7 bases, leaving 15 bases between them. The CDR3 loop is CASSESTTGGQPQHF. The CDR3 DNA is TGTGCCAGCAGTGAAAGCACGACTGGAGGGCAGCCCCAGCATTTT.

Here the CDR3 reads CASNEDLNTEAFF. CDR3 in DNA: TGTGCCAGCAACGAGGACTTGAACACTGAAGCTTTCTTT. The chain recombines TRBV28 with TRBJ1-1, with D hard to call. The CDR3 covers 13 residues. With 7 bases removed from V and 0 bases from J, the gap between germline ends came to 9 bases. Germline-derived CDR1 and CDR2 are MDHEN and SYDVKM.

The genes are TRBV5-1 and TRBJ2-3; 9 nucleotides align to TRBD1. CDR3 length equals 16 residues. Germline V gives CDR1 SGHRS, CDR2 YFSETQ. The V and J ends lost 1 base and 2 bases, in that order; junction bases with no gene match: 5. CDR3 amino acids: CASSLQQGANTDTQYF. DNA of the CDR3: TGCGCCAGCAGCTTGCAACAGGGGGCTAACACAGATACGCAGTATTTT.

This rearrangement joins TRBV28 to TRBJ2-1; 8 bases line up with TRBD2. CDR3 size: 15 residues. The V gene's germline CDR1 is MDHEN and CDR2 SYDVKM. V lost 9 bases, J lost 3 bases, and 10 bases stayed unmatched. The CDR3 sequence is CASRLAGGNYNEQFF. The CDR3 coding sequence is TGTGCCAGTCGACTGGCGGGAGGAAACTACAATGAGCAGTTCTTC.

The sample holds one count of this clone. The chain is built from TRBV18 and TRBJ2-4, with D possibly being TRBD1 or TRBD2 (5 bases each). Germline CDR1 is KGHSH and CDR2 is LQKENI. V lost 4 bases and J 3 bases, leaving 19 bases between the germline ends. The length of the CDR3 is 17 residues. Here the CDR3 reads CASSLGPPSLGKNIQYF. The CDR3 bases are TGTGCCAGCTCACTGGGACCCCCGAGTTTAGGCAAAAACATTCAGTACTTC.

The V and J genes are TRBV9 and TRBJ2-2; 9 nucleotides line up with TRBD2. J lost 2 bases, V lost 0 bases, and 2 bases had no gene match. The CDR3 contains 16 residues. CDR1 and CDR2 from the germline V gene are SGDLS and YYNGEE. CDR3 residues: CASSVGLAVNTGELFF. CDR3 bases: TGTGCCAGCAGCGTAGGACTAGCGGTCAACACCGGGGAGCTGTTTTTT.

The gene calls are TRBV11-2 and TRBJ2-3; 8 bases line up with TRBD1. The CDR3 is made up of 14 amino acids. Germline V gene lookup returns CDR1 SGHAT and CDR2 FQNNGV. With V trimmed by 3 bases and J by 4 bases, 3 bases remained unmatched. The CDR3 reads CASSFNRGADTQYF. In nucleotides, the CDR3 is TGTGCCAGCAGCTTCAACAGGGGGGCAGATACGCAGTATTTT.

This sequence joins TRBV19 and TRBJ1-5, with no clear D. Trimming took off 11 bases at V and 5 bases at J, with 19 bases between the two ends. Germline CDR1 LNHDA, CDR2 SQIVND (reference sequence). The CDR3 extends over 14 amino acids. Here the CDR3 DNA reads TGTGCCGGATCCCCCGGATACGTGGATCAGCCCCAGCATTTT. This codes for CAGSPGYVDQPQHF.

The chain uses TRBV7-9 and TRBJ1-3; 7 bases fit TRBD1. The junction had 11 bases not matched to a gene; V was cut back by 5 bases and J by 4 bases. This CDR3 has 16 residues. CDR1 and CDR2 from the germline V gene are SEHNR and FQNEAQ (reference sequence). CDR3 sequence: CASSAHLRTGGNTIYF. The CDR3 DNA sequence: TGTGCCAGCAGCGCTCACCTCAGGACAGGCGGAAACACCATATATTTT.

The chain is built from TRBV2 and TRBJ1-5; TRBD1 is a possible D gene (5 bases). V was cut by 3 bases and J by 6 bases, with 15 bases left in between. CDR3 size: 15 residues. Germline lookup yields CDR1 SNHLY and CDR2 FYNNEI. The CDR3 coding sequence is TGTGCCAGCAGTGATTACCCGGGGGTGAGTCAGCCCCAGCATTTT. Translating gives CASSDYPGVSQPQHF. Together with reference TRBV2 and TRBJ1-5, the CDR3 gives the full variable domain: EPEVTQTPSHQVTQMGQEVILRCVPISNHLYFYWYRQILGQKVEFLVSFYNNEISEKSEIFDDQFSVERPDGSNFTLKIRSTKLEDSAMYFCASSDYPGVSQPQHFGDGTRLSIL.